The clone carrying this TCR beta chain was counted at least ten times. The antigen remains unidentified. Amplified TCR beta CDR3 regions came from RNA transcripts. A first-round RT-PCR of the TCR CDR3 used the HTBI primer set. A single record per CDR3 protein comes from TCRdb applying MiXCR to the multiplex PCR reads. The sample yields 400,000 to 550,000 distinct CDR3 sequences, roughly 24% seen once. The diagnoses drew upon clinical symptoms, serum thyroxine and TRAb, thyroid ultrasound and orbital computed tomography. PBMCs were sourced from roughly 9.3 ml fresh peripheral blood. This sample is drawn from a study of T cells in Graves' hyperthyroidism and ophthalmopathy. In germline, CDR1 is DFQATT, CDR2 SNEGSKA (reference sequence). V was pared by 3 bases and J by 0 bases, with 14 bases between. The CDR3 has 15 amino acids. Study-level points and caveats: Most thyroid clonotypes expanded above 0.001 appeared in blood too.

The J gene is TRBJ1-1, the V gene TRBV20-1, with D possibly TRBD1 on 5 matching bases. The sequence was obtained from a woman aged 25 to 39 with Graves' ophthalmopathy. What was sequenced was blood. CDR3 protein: CSASSLIGVNTEAFF. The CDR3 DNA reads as TGCAGTGCTAGTAGCTTAATAGGGGTGAACACTGAAGCTTTCTTT.